This passage covers 9 T cell receptor beta chains from one sample sequenced in a study of tumor-infiltrating lymphocytes in primary liver carcinoma. Using a constant-region primer together with ProtoScript II reverse transcriptase, TCR beta cDNA was made from about 500 ng of total RNA. Employing slightly modified ARM-PCR, three nested multiplex PCR rounds were run, and these gave rise to the TCR beta libraries. Both of the initial two PCR rounds ran for nine to ten cycles and employed TRBV1-TRBV30 forward primers alongside a C-beta reverse primer. TCRdb fed the multiplex PCR reads into MiXCR, producing one record per CDR3 protein. The table includes approximately 330,000 distinct CDR3 sequences, roughly 61% detected once. Alongside blood RNA obtained from unsorted whole blood, germline DNA was also extracted. Sequenced input: peripheral blood. Receptor source: a man aged 40-49 years with primary liver carcinoma and hepatitis B virus infection.

The rearrangement uses TRBV6-6 and TRBJ1-2; D is uncertain. Trimming removed 0 bases from V and 2 bases from J, with 7 bases in between. Germline CDR1 and CDR2: MNHNY and SVGAGI (reference sequence). This CDR3 region has 14 residues. CDR3: CASSYSTVNYGYTF. The CDR3 DNA reads as TGTGCCAGCAGTTACTCCACCGTGAACTATGGCTACACCTTC.

On this clonotype itself: This may come from a read error, since a much larger clone is one base off. The V call is TRBV4-2, the J call TRBJ2-4, with D tentatively TRBD2 (7 bases). Germline V gene lookup returns CDR1 LGHNA and CDR2 YNFKEQ. This CDR3 is 17 amino acids long. Trimming stripped 5 bases from V and 3 bases from J, with 20 bases between. Here the CDR3 reads CASSSEGGELDKNIQYF. The CDR3 nucleotides are TGTGCCAGCAGCTCGGAGGGGGGGGAACTAGACAAAAACATTCAGTACTTC.

The chain couples TRBV11-2 to TRBJ2-5; no clear D gene. Trimming took 10 bases from V and 5 from J, leaving 20 bases between them. Germline assignment: CDR1 SGHAT and CDR2 FQNNGV. This CDR3 is built from 14 residues. CDR3 nucleotide sequence: TGTGCCATAAGCCCTTCACTCGTTGGGGAGACCCAGTACTTC. Translation gives CAISPSLVGETQYF.

Turning to this clonotype: At one of its ends the junction is not consistent with the germline gene, which may arise from a read error. V is TRBV11-2 and J is TRBJ2-3; maybe TRBD2 (6 bases). The CDR3 has 12 residues. Germline CDR1 and CDR2: SGHAT and FQNNGV. CDR3 sequence (DNA): TGTACCAGCAGCTTAGGAACTGGGAGGCAGTGTTTT. Translation: CTSSLGTGRQCF.

In this sample, this clonotype turned up a few times. One end of the junction does not line up with germline, which may come from a read error. The rearrangement uses TRBV4-3 and TRBJ2-7; D is unclear. Germline values: CDR1 LGHNA, CDR2 YSLEER. CDR3 length: 15 residues. The CDR3 nucleotides are TGCGTCAGCAGCCAAAGGAATTCAATTTCCTGCGAGCAGTACTTC. Its translation is CVSSQRNSISCEQYF.

Of note for this clonotype: A read error may account for a junction end that differs from germline. The rearrangement links TRBV7-8 to TRBJ2-1, with D perhaps given as TRBD1 or TRBD2 (5 bases each). This CDR3 is 13 amino acids long. Germline V gene lookup returns CDR1 SGHVS and CDR2 FQNEAQ. This chain's CDR3 is CASRNGAYNEQLF. The CDR3 coding sequence is TGTGCCAGCAGAAACGGGGCCTACAATGAGCAGTTATTC.

This clonotype was counted once. A read error is possible here, since a much larger clone lies one base away. V is TRBV5-1 and J is TRBJ2-5; 9 nucleotides line up with TRBD2. The CDR3 spans 15 residues. Germline CDR1 reads SGHRS; CDR2 reads YFSETQ. This CDR3 is CASKLAGYFQETPYF. The CDR3 nucleotides are TGCGCCAGCAAGCTAGCGGGATATTTCCAAGAGACCCCGTACTTC.

With respect to this clonotype: Since a much larger clone is just one base distant, this may be a read error. J is TRBJ2-7 and V is TRBV4-3; TRBD2 agrees at 7 bases. In germline, CDR1 is LGHNA, CDR2 YSLEER. This CDR3 region has 16 residues. CDR3 protein: CASSQGSSGLSYERYF. The CDR3 DNA reads TGCGCCAGCAGCCAAGGGTCTAGCGGACTATCCTACGAGCGGTACTTC.

In the case of this clonotype: One junction end does not reproduce the germline sequence, and a read error may be involved. This chain joins TRBV11-2 and TRBJ2-5, with D unclear. The CDR3 runs 14 residues. Germline V gene data show CDR1 as SGHAT and CDR2 as FQNNGV. The DNA of the CDR3 is TGTGCCAGTAAAGTTAACGGAATTCAAGAGACCCTGTACTTC. This encodes CASKVNGIQETLYF.